This record covers a single T cell receptor (beta chain). This sample was taken from a study of blood T cell repertoires in COVID-19. Profiled with immunoSEQ multiplex PCR; TCRdb holds only in-frame clones, not every one. This table has 200,000 to 250,000 clones, 84% appearing once. Trimming cost V 3 bases and J 1 base; bases outside gene matches: 2. Germline loops: CDR1 MGHRA, CDR2 YSYEKL. CDR3 length equals 16 residues. This chain uses TRBV4-1 with TRBJ2-2, with 10 bases fitting TRBD2. The sequencing sample was made of peripheral blood. The clonotype comes from a man aged 25-45 years with active or convalescent COVID-19. CDR3 residues: CASSQPSGRNTGELFF. The CDR3 bases are TGCGCCAGCAGCCAGCCTAGCGGGAGGAACACCGGGGAGCTGTTTTTT.